The source of this T cell receptor beta chain is a study of T cells after yellow fever vaccination. Comments on this clonotype: What it binds is unknown.

The 5'RACE template-switching step produced TCR cDNA and added a universal primer site and UMIs. TCRdb reprocessed the 5' RACE reads with MiXCR, giving one entry per CDR3 protein. Counted here are under 400,000 distinct CDR3 sequences, around 13% occurring once; the ten biggest clones make up roughly 3.1%. The study, taken as a whole, reports: The booster response re-showed most primary clones: 95% to 96% CD4, approximately 86% CD8. Weaker, the secondary response had a peak occurring faster, on day 5 versus 15. Clonotype sharing between CD4 and CD8 compartments was small.

This CDR3 region has 16 residues. From germline, CDR1 is SEHNR and CDR2 FQNEAQ (reference sequence). The junction had 16 bases not matched to a gene; V was cut back by 11 bases and J by 4 bases. Source: CD4+ T cells sorted from PBMCs, taken 15 days after the yellow fever booster vaccination. The sequence was obtained from a man aged 18-30 years who received the YFV17D yellow fever vaccine. The chain carries TRBV7-9 and TRBJ1-1; 10 bases map to TRBD1. This chain's CDR3 is CAESRDRGSLSTEAFF. Written as DNA, the CDR3 is TGTGCCGAATCACGGGACAGGGGTTCGTTGAGCACTGAAGCTTTCTTT.